The present TCR beta chain was sequenced within a study of blood T cells in healthy people across ages (dated by TCRdb to between 2014 and 2017). Concerning the study at large: In model experiments, template switching captured roughly one uniquely barcoded TCR beta cDNA molecule for every two T cells. Two additional independent replicas of 1 million unique cDNA reads from the same blood draw were analyzed for two donors (one aged 18 to 29 and one aged 80 or older). To track age-related changes in TCR beta repertoire diversity, the study relied on deep sequencing normalized with unique cDNA molecular identifiers. To avoid experimental bias, donors of different ages were spread randomly across the sequencing lanes. The donors were split into four age groups: young (average about 16 years), middle-aged (39), aged (over 55) and long-lived (82).

Results the study describes overall, beyond this receptor: There was a strong correlation between observed TCR beta diversity and the percentage of naive T cells measured by flow cytometry. As age increased, observed TCR beta diversity per million T cells dropped in a roughly linear way, and a significant reduction was already evident by age about 40. Compared with the aged group, more naive CD4+ T cells, fewer expanded clones and increased TCR diversity were shown by the long-lived group, suggesting age selection. Because profiling used bulk unsorted PBMCs, naive and antigen-experienced compartments could not be compared conclusively. Estimates of total diversity based on one million sequenced T cells were considered lower bounds and underestimates. Donor CMV infection status was unknown, potentially confounding age-related changes in expanded clonotypes.

About this clonotype itself: Its antigen specificity is not known. The record has no base qualities; no much larger clone is one base away.

The germline ends are 9 bases apart after V is trimmed by 4 bases and J by 6 bases. The cysteine opens and the phenylalanine closes a CDR3 of 12 amino acids. The sequence is cut down to CDR3 DNA, 36 bases in frame from base 1. Sequences MNHEY (CDR1) and SVGEGT (CDR2) are obtained from the germline V gene. Donors were approximately 42 systemically healthy Caucasian individuals from Russia aged about 6 to 100 years. Around 10 milliliters of peripheral blood were drawn from each donor into EDTA-treated Vacutainer tubes. Ficoll-Paque density-gradient centrifugation was used to isolate PBMCs, with at least 7 million per sample. Trizol reagent was used to extract total RNA from the PBMCs, yielding at least 6 micrograms per sample. For every donor, an aliquot of PBMCs went through flow cytometry to measure the percentages of naive CD45RAhigh/CD27high T cells. Library preparation employed 5' RACE. A second roughly 7 to 12 cycle PCR used a sample-barcoded 5' primer and a J-beta primer mix. A unique molecular identifier was introduced onto each TCR beta cDNA molecule by a template-switch 5' adaptor carrying 12 random nucleotides. Each sample yielded at least 2.5 million CDR3-containing paired-end reads. All of the RNA was converted into first-strand cDNA using the Mint cDNA synthesis kit, with a TRBC-specific oligonucleotide serving as the primer. Following uracil-DNA glycosylase treatment, a first 18-cycle PCR with universal primers M1SS and BC2_uni_R was performed on all cDNA. As for the original processing: Normalization of each sample was performed by random selection of 1 million high-quality reads, each carrying a distinct molecular identifier. Reads sharing molecular identifiers were discarded rather than binned into consensus sequences. MiTCR, with a Q25 quality threshold and the strictest error-elimination algorithm, was used for CDR3 identification, clonotype clustering and error correction. A nonparametric unseen species model with Euler transformation was used to estimate lower-bound total TCR beta diversity. TCRdb applied fastp at Q25 and MiXCR to the public reads, then kept only in-frame beta chains. Entries that share a CDR3 protein sequence are merged under the most common genes and DNA. TCRdb, not the authors, supplied the V and J calls. This sample holds around 2 million distinct CDR3 sequences; about 39% were observed only once. The leading ten clones occupy 20% to 25% of the sample.

The receptor was isolated from a human donor in good health. Sequenced sample: blood. The sequence joins TRBV6-2 or TRBV6-3 to TRBJ1-1, with no confident D gene call. The nucleotide sequence reads TGTGCCAGCAGTTTCCCGGAACCTGAAGCTTTCTTT. Its protein product is CASSFPEPEAFF.